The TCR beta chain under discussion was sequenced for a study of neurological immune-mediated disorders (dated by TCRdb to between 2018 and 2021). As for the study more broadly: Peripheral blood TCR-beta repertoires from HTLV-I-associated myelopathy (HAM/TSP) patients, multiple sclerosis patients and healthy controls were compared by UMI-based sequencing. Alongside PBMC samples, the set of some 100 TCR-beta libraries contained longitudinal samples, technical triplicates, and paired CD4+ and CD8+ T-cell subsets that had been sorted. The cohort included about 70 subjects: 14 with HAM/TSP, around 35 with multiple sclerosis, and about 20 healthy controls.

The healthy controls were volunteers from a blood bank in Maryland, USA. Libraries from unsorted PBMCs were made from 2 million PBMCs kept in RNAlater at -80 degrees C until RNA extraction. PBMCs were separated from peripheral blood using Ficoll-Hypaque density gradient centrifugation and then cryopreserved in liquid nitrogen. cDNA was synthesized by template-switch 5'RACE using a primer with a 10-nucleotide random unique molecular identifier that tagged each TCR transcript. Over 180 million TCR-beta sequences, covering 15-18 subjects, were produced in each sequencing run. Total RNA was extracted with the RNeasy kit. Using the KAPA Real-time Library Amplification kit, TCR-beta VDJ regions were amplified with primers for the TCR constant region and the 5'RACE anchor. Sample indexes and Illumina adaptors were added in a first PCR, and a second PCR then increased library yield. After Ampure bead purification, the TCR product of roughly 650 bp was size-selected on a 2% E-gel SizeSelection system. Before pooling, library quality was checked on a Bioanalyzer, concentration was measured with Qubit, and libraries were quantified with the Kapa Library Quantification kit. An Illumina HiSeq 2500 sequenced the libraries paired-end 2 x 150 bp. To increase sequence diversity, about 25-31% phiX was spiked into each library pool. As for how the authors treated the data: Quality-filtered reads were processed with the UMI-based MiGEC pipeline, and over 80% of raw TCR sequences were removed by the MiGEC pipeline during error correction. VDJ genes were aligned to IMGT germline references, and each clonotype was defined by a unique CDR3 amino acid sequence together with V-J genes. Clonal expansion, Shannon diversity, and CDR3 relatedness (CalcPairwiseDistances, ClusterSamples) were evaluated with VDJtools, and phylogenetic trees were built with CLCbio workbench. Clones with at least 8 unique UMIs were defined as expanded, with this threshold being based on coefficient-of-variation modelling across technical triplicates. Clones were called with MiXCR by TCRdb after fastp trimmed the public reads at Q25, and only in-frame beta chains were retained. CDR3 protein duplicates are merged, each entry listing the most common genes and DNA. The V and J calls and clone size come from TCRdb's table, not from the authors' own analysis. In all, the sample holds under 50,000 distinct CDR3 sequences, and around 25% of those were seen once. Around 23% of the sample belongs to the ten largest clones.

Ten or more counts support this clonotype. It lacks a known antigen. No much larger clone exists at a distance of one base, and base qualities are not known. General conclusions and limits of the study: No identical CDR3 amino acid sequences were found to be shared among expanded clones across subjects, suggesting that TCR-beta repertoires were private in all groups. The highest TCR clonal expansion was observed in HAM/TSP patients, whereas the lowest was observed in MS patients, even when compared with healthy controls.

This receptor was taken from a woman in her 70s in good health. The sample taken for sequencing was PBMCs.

CDR3 region: CASSWTITTDTQYF. The bases read TGCGCCAGCAGCTGGACCATAACCACAGATACGCAGTATTTT. The chain is assembled from TRBV5-1 and TRBJ2-3; the D gene is unclear. V is pared back by 3 bases and J by 2 bases, with 10 bases lying between the germline termini. Including cysteine and phenylalanine, the CDR3 has 14 amino acids. Only the CDR3 DNA stays, 42 bases, in frame from base 1. The germline V gene provides CDR1 SGHRS and CDR2 YFSETQ. Where the CDR3 stops, the reference TRBV5-1 and TRBJ2-3 genes take over; the full variable domain is KAGVTQTPRYLIKTRGQQVTLSCSPISGHRSVSWYQQTPGQGLQFLFEYFSETQRNKGNFPGRFSGRQFSNSRSEMNVSTLELGDSALYLCASSWTITTDTQYFGPGTRLTVL.